Shown below are 13 T cell receptor beta chains from a single sample sequenced in a study of T cells in women clearing cervical HPV infection. Generated by immunoSEQ multiplex PCR, the TCRdb table keeps only in-frame clones and is missing some. Its table lists roughly 42,000 clones. Sample: blood buffy coat. These receptors were collected from a woman between 18 and 75 years old with a cervical HPV16 infection that either progressed to CIN3+ or cleared (not recorded which).

The part of the CDR3 DNA that was read is TGTGCCAGCAGTGAGAGGCCTAGCGGGGGTTCGTACCAAGAGACC. The encoded protein is CASSERPSGGSYQET. The full CDR3 protein is CASSERPSGGSYQETQYF. This chain links TRBV2 with TRBJ2-5; TRBD2 aligns across 10 bases. The read finishes 3 residues shy of the CDR3 end, and the germline J gene is used to complete it. The length of the CDR3 is 18 residues. CDR1 is SNHLY, CDR2 FYNNEI, per germline. After removal of 3 bases from V and 0 bases from J, the junction contained 10 bases not matched to a gene.

Concerning this clone: The sequence runs out 3 residues before the end of the CDR3; the remainder is reconstructed from the germline J gene. The V call is TRBV29-1, the J call TRBJ1-2, with D maybe TRBD1 (5 bases). Germline V gene data show CDR1 as SQVTM and CDR2 as ANQGSEA. This CDR3 comprises 12 residues. The CDR3 spells CSVDLDRRGYTF. CDR3 bases read: TGCAGCGTTGATCTCGACAGACGCGGC.

To note about this clone: The read is 3 residues too short to cover the CDR3 end, so that end is filled in from the germline J gene. The chain is built from TRBV7-3 and TRBJ2-2, with 7 bases aligning to TRBD1. The CDR3 is 14 amino acids. The V segment lost 9 bases and the J segment 1 base; nucleotides outside the gene matches: 5. CDR1 SGHTA and CDR2 FQGTGA come from the germline V gene. The DNA read from the CDR3 is TGTGCCAGTTCGGGACAGAGGAACACCGGGGAG. Its translation is CASSGQRNTGE. In full, the CDR3 is CASSGQRNTGELFF.

Details on this clone: The CDR3 end lies 3 residues beyond the end of the read and is filled in from the germline J gene. The chain employs TRBV5-1 and TRBJ1-2; TRBD1 might be the D (5 bases). Trimming left V 5 bases short and J 2 bases short, with 10 bases between. Germline V gene data show CDR1 as SGHRS and CDR2 as YFSETQ. This CDR3 is 13 amino acids long. The DNA read from the CDR3 is TGCGCCAGCAGGGCGACAGACAACTATGGC. Encoded protein: CASRATDNYG. The CDR3 reads in full as CASRATDNYGYTF.

In regard to this clone: The read ends 3 residues before the CDR3 terminus; that terminus is restored from the germline J gene. The J gene is TRBJ2-7, the V gene TRBV5-5, with 7 nucleotides matching TRBD1. CDR1 and CDR2 from the germline V gene are SGHKS and YYEKEE (reference sequence). This CDR3 region has 13 residues. V was clipped by 4 bases and J by 3 bases; unmatched bases: 4. CDR3 sequence: CASSPGQNYEQYF. The covered CDR3 bases are TGTGCCAGCAGCCCGGGACAGAACTACGAG.

With respect to this clone: The read gets to within 3 residues of the CDR3 end, and the germline J gene fills in the rest. The genes are TRBV6-4 and TRBJ1-2; perhaps TRBD1 as D (5 bases). V gave up 0 bases and J gave up 2 bases, with 7 bases separating them. The CDR3 contains 14 residues. CDR1 MRHNA and CDR2 SNTAGT come from the germline V gene. This CDR3 reads CASSDSGGNYGYTF. The CDR3 bases that were read are TGTGCCAGCAGTGACTCGGGGGGAAACTATGGC.

With regard to this clone: The read is 3 residues too short to cover the CDR3 end, so that end is filled in from the germline J gene. The rearrangement joins TRBV20-1 to TRBJ1-3; D possibly corresponds to TRBD1 (6 bases). V shed 5 bases and J shed 0 bases, with 11 bases lying between them. Germline V lookup: CDR1 DFQATT, CDR2 SNEGSKA (reference sequence). The CDR3 loop spans 14 amino acids. The covered CDR3 bases are TGCAGTGCTGCAGGGGTCGGCTCTGGAAACACC. This codes for CSAAGVGSGNT. The complete CDR3 reads CSAAGVGSGNTIYF.

About this clone itself: The read ends 3 residues early relative to the CDR3; the germline J gene fills the gap. The chain uses TRBV11-2 and TRBJ1-4, with a tentative D call TRBD1 (5 bases). V lost 0 bases and J 7 bases, leaving 12 bases between the germline ends. CDR1 SGHAT and CDR2 FQNNGV come from the germline V gene. The length of the CDR3 is 15 residues. This chain's CDR3 is CASSLETGGFEKLFF. Incomplete CDR3 DNA: TGTGCCAGCAGCTTAGAGACGGGGGGATTTGAAAAA. The full variable domain, in which reference TRBV11-2 and TRBJ1-4 provide the parts outside the CDR3, is EAGVAQSPRYKIIEKRQSVAFWCNPISGHATLYWYQQILGQGPKLLIQFQNNGVVDDSQLPKDRFSAERLKGVDSTLKIQPAKLEDSAVYLCASSLETGGFEKLFFGSGTQLSVL.

Turning to this clone: The read falls 3 residues short of the CDR3 end, and the missing part is taken from the germline J gene. The gene calls are TRBV10-1 and TRBJ1-1; TRBD1 might be the D (5 bases). With 3 bases removed from V and 5 bases from J, the gap between germline ends came to 7 bases. This CDR3 is 12 amino acids long. Per germline, CDR1 WNHNN and CDR2 SYGVQD (reference sequence). Incomplete CDR3 DNA: TGCGCCAGCAGTGACAGGGCTACTGAA. Its translation: CASSDRATE. The whole CDR3 protein reads CASSDRATEAFF.

Concerning this clone: The read stops 3 residues short of the end of the CDR3; the missing end is completed from the germline J gene. This rearrangement joins TRBV11-3 to TRBJ2-1; D is possibly TRBD1 (5 bases). The V and J ends lost 11 bases and 8 bases respectively, with 22 bases between them. The CDR3 is made up of 14 amino acids. Germline CDR1 reads SGHNT; CDR2 reads YENEEA. The DNA read from the CDR3 is TGTGCCGAACCAGTAGGGGTCGTGTTATATGAG. This sequence encodes CAEPVGVVLYE. The CDR3 in its entirety is CAEPVGVVLYEQFF.

Worth noting for this clone: The read stops 3 residues short of the end of the CDR3; the missing end is completed from the germline J gene. J is TRBJ1-5 and V is TRBV11-2; tentatively, D is TRBD1 (6 bases). Looked up from germline, CDR1 is SGHAT and CDR2 is FQNNGV. V was trimmed by 2 bases and J by 6 bases, leaving 14 bases between them. The CDR3 has 15 amino acids. The part of the CDR3 DNA that was read is TGTGCCAGCAGCTTACAGGGGAGGATAGGTCAGCCC. The encoded protein is CASSLQGRIGQP. In full, the CDR3 reads CASSLQGRIGQPQHF.

As concerns this clone: The read ends 3 residues shy of where the CDR3 ends; the end is completed using the germline J gene. The V call is TRBV5-1, the J call TRBJ2-2, with D maybe TRBD1 (5 bases). Between the trimmed V and J ends, which lost 3 bases and 4 bases, there was a span of 10 bases. CDR1 is SGHRS and CDR2 is YFSETQ in the germline V gene. The CDR3 spans 14 residues. The CDR3 region is CASSSDRFTGELFF. Partial CDR3 DNA: TGCGCCAGCAGCTCCGACAGATTCACCGGGGAG.

Worth noting for this clone: With the read ending 3 residues before the CDR3 end, the germline J gene is used to fill in that end. The chain employs TRBV29-1 and TRBJ2-3; perhaps TRBD1 as D (6 bases). CDR1 is SQVTM and CDR2 is ANQGSEA in the germline V gene. The CDR3 length is 14 residues. The part of the CDR3 DNA that was read is TGCAGCGTCGACCGGGCCTCAATTCAGGGGACG. Its translation: CSVDRASIQGT. The complete CDR3 protein is CSVDRASIQGTQYF.